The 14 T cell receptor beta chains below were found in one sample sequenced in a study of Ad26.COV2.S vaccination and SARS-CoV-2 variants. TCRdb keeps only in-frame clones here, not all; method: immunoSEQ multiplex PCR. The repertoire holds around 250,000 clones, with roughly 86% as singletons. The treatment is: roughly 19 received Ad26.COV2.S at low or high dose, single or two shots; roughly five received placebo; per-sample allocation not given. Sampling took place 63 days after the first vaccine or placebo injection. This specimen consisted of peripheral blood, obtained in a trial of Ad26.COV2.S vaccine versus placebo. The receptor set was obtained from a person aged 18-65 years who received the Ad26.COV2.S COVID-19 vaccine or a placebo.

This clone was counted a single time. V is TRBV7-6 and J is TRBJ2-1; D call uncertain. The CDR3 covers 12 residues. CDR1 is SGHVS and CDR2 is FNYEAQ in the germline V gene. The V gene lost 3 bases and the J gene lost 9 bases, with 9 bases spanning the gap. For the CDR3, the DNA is TGTGCCAGCAGCTTGAGTATTTTTGAGCAGTTCTTC. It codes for CASSLSIFEQFF. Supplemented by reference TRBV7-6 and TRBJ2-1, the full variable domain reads GAGVSQSPRYKVTKRGQDVALRCDPISGHVSLYWYRQALGQGPEFLTYFNYEAQQDKSGLPNDRFSAERPEGSISTLTIQRTEQRDSAMYRCASSLSIFEQFFGPGTRLTVL.

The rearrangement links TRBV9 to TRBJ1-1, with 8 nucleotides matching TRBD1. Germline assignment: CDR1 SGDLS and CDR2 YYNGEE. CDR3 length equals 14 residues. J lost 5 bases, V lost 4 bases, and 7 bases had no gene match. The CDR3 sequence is CASSPRDRWTEAFF. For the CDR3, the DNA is TGTGCCAGCAGCCCCCGGGACAGGTGGACTGAAGCTTTCTTT. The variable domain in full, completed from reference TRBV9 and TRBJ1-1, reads DSGVTQTPKHLITATGQRVTLRCSPRSGDLSVYWYQQSLDQGLQFLIQYYNGEERAKGNILERFSAQQFPDLHSELNLSSLELGDSALYFCASSPRDRWTEAFFGQGTRLTVV.

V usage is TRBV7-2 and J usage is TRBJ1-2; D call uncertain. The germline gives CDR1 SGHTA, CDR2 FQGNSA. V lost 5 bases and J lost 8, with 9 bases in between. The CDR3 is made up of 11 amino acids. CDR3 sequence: CASSPRGGYTF. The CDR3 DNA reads TGTGCCAGCAGCCCGAGAGGCGGCTACACCTTC.

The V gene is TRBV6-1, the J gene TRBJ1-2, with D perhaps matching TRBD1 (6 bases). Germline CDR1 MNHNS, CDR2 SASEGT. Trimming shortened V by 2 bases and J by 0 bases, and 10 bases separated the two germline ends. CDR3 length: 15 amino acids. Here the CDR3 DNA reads TGTGCCAGCAGTGAAACGGACAGCACTAACTATGGCTACACCTTC. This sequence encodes CASSETDSTNYGYTF.

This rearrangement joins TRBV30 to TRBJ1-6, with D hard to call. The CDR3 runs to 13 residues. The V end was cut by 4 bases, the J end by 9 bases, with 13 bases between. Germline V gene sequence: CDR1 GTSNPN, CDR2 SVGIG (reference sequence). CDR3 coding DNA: TGTGCCTGGAACAAGGGTTCTATTTCACCCCTCCACTTT. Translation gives CAWNKGSISPLHF.

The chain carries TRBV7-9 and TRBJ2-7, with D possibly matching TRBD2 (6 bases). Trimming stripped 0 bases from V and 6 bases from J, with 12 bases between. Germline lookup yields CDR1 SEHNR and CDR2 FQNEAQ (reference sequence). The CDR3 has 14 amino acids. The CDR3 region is CASSLAGGFGEQYF. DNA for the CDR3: TGTGCCAGCAGCTTAGCGGGGGGATTCGGCGAGCAGTACTTC. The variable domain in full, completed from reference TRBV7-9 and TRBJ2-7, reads DTGVSQNPRHKITKRGQNVTFRCDPISEHNRLYWYRQTLGQGPEFLTYFQNEAQLEKSRLLSDRFSAERPKGSFSTLEIQRTEQGDSAMYLCASSLAGGFGEQYFGPGTRLTVT.

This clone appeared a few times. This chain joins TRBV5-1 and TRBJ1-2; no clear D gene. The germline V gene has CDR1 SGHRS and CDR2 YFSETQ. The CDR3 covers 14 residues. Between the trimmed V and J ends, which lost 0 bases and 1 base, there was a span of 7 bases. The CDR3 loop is CASSLELVNYGYTF. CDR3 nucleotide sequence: TGCGCCAGCAGCTTGGAGCTAGTTAACTATGGCTACACCTTC.

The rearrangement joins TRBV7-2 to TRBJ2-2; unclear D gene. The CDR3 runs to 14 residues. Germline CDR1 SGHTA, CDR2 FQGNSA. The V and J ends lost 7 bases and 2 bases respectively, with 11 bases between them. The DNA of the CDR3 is TGTGCCAGCAAGAACCAGATAAACACCGGGGAGCTGTTTTTT. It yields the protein CASKNQINTGELFF.

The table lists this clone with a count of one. The CDR3 DNA sequence: TGCGCCAGCAGCTTGGTCTTGGGGGCCGGTTCTGGAAACACCATATATTTT. Its protein is CASSLVLGAGSGNTIYF. The V gene is TRBV5-1, the J gene TRBJ1-3, with D perhaps matching TRBD1 (6 bases). The CDR3 is 17 amino acids. V gave up 0 bases and J gave up 1 base, with 14 bases separating them. From germline, CDR1 is SGHRS and CDR2 YFSETQ.

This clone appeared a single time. The CDR3, as DNA: TGTGCCACCAGCAGGAACCTGAACTGGGGCCAAAGTGGCTACACCTTC. Protein: CATSRNLNWGQSGYTF. The chain is built from TRBV15 and TRBJ1-2, with D maybe TRBD1 (5 bases). The CDR3 spans 16 residues. CDR1 LNHNV and CDR2 YYDKDF come from the germline V gene (reference sequence). Deletions cut 3 bases from V and 7 bases from J, with 21 bases between.

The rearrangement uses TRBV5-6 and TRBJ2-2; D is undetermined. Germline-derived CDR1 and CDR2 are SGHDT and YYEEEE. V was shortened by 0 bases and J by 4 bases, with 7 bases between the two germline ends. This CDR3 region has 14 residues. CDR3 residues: CASSLESATGELFF. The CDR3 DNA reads TGTGCCAGCAGCTTGGAATCGGCCACCGGGGAGCTGTTTTTT.

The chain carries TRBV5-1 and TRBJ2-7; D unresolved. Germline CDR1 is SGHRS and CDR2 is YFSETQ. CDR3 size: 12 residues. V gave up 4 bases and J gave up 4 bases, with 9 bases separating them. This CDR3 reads CASSPNSYEQYF. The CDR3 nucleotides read TGCGCCAGCAGCCCTAACTCGTACGAGCAGTACTTC.

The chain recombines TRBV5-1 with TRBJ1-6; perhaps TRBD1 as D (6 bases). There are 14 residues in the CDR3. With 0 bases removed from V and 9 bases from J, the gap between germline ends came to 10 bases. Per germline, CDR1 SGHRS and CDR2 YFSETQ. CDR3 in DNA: TGCGCCAGCAGCTTGGTACAGGGAGGTTCACCCCTCCACTTT. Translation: CASSLVQGGSPLHF.

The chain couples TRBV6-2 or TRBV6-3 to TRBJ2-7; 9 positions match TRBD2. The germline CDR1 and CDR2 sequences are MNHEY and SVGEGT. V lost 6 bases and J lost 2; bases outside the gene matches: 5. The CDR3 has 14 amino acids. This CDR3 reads CASSQPSGAYEQYF. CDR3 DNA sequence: TGTGCCAGCAGCCAACCTAGCGGGGCCTACGAGCAGTACTTC.